The rows below give T cell receptor beta chains drawn from one sample of a study of T cell changes during pregnancy in multiple sclerosis. The method was immunoSEQ multiplex PCR; TCRdb's version includes in-frame clones alone and lacks a portion of them. This table holds under 55,000 clones, about 92% found once. Sequencing used CD4+ T cells from peripheral blood mononuclear cells, obtained before pregnancy. The receptor set was obtained from a female donor with multiple sclerosis, enrolled in a pregnancy study. Both conserved end residues are part of each CDR3. The D gene is left open where the match is weak. Some rows mark clone size as missing; the rest say once, few, many or name a class of expanded clone.

d_call j_call v_call clone_size cdr3_aa cdr3_nt
- TRBJ1-1 TRBV18 - CASSPETVAEAFF TGTGCCAGCTCACCAGAGACAGTAGCCGAAGCTTTCTTT
- TRBJ2-2 TRBV11-2 - CASSLSNTGELFF TGTGCCAGCAGTCTATCAAACACCGGGGAGCTGTTTTTT
- TRBJ1-2 TRBV7-9 - CASSPYQGWNYGYTF TGTGCCAGCAGCCCGTACCAGGGTTGGAACTATGGCTACACCTTC
- TRBJ1-2 TRBV27 - CASAPGRSEGGYTF TGTGCCAGCGCCCCCGGTCGGTCCGAGGGAGGCTACACCTTC
TRBD2 TRBJ2-4 TRBV10-2 - CASSGSGSLAKNIQYF TGCGCCAGCAGTGGGAGCGGGAGTTTAGCCAAAAACATTCAGTACTTC
TRBD1 TRBJ2-5 TRBV9 - CASSVAGTATQYF TGTGCCAGCAGCGTAGCCGGGACAGCGACCCAGTACTTC
TRBD2 TRBJ2-7 TRBV19 - CASTPGSGSSGYEQYF TGTGCCAGTACCCCGGGAAGCGGGAGCTCGGGTTACGAGCAGTACTTC
TRBD1 TRBJ1-5 TRBV6-6 - CASSSLDRAQPQHF TGTGCCAGCAGTTCATTGGACAGGGCACAGCCCCAGCATTTT
TRBD2 TRBJ2-1 TRBV11-3 few CASSLDFPGLAGDNEQFF TGTGCCAGCAGCTTAGATTTTCCGGGACTAGCGGGAGACAATGAGCAGTTCTTC
- TRBJ2-5 TRBV11-3 - CASSKHQETQYF TGTGCCAGCAGCAAACACCAGGAGACCCAGTACTTC
TRBD1 TRBJ1-4 TRBV19 - CASRDRGSANEKLFF TGTGCCAGTCGGGACAGGGGGTCGGCTAATGAAAAACTGTTTTTT
TRBD2 TRBJ2-5 TRBV5-6 - CASSLVGSGRFGETQYF TGTGCCAGCAGCTTGGTGGGTAGCGGGAGGTTCGGGGAGACCCAGTACTTC
- TRBJ2-2 TRBV5-1 - CASSQALGELFF TGCGCCAGCAGTCAGGCGCTGGGGGAGCTGTTTTTT
TRBD2 TRBJ2-3 TRBV7-2 once CASSLGTSATRGTDTQYF TGTGCCAGCAGCTTAGGGACTAGCGCTACCCGAGGCACAGATACGCAGTATTTT
TRBD1 TRBJ1-1 TRBV19 once CASIPRDRQNTEAFF TGTGCCAGTATCCCCCGGGACAGACAAAACACTGAAGCTTTCTTT
- TRBJ2-5 TRBV9 - CASSDEGETQYF TGTGCCAGCAGCGATGAGGGAGAGACCCAGTACTTC
TRBD2 TRBJ2-1 TRBV25-1 - CASSLPGLREQFF TGTGCTAGCAGTTTACCGGGACTACGTGAGCAGTTCTTC
- TRBJ2-7 TRBV13 - CASSGPSGGEYEQYF TGTGCCAGCAGCGGACCTTCCGGGGGAGAGTACGAGCAGTACTTC
TRBD1 TRBJ2-1 TRBV25-1 - CASSEDWAGGVFDEQFF TGTGCCAGCAGTGAAGATTGGGCAGGGGGCGTTTTTGATGAGCAGTTCTTC
- TRBJ1-3 TRBV14 - CASKTAGSGNTIYF TGTGCCAGCAAGACGGCAGGCTCTGGAAACACCATATATTTT
TRBD2 TRBJ2-1 TRBV6-5 - CASSQVAGGANEQFF TGTGCCAGCAGTCAAGTAGCGGGAGGAGCAAATGAGCAGTTCTTC
- TRBJ2-1 TRBV9 - CASSVASTHSYNEQFF TGTGCCAGCAGCGTAGCTAGCACCCACTCCTACAATGAGCAGTTCTTC
- TRBJ2-1 TRBV4-3 - CASSQDRVREGHYNEQFF TGCGCCAGCAGCCAAGATAGGGTCAGAGAGGGTCATTACAATGAGCAGTTCTTC
- TRBJ2-7 TRBV4-1 - CASSHTWSTYEQYF TGCGCCAGCAGCCATACTTGGAGTACCTACGAGCAGTACTTC
TRBD1 TRBJ1-2 TRBV9 - CASSGVGTGGNGYTF TGTGCCAGCAGCGGGGTCGGTACAGGGGGCAACGGCTACACCTTC
- TRBJ2-3 TRBV27 - CASSLGGFPTDTQYF TGTGCCAGCAGTTTAGGGGGGTTCCCCACAGATACGCAGTATTTT
- TRBJ1-5 TRBV29-1 - CSVGTQDQPQHF TGCAGCGTCGGGACACAAGATCAGCCCCAGCATTTT
- TRBJ2-1 TRBV6-1 once CASRSGGKSYNEQFF TGTGCCAGCAGATCGGGGGGCAAGTCCTACAATGAGCAGTTCTTC
TRBD2 TRBJ2-1 TRBV7-3 - CASSPALLAGGGDEQFF TGTGCCAGCAGCCCCGCCCTTCTAGCGGGAGGAGGGGATGAGCAGTTCTTC
- TRBJ2-6 TRBV2 - CASSERRTANSGANVLTF TGTGCCAGCAGTGAAAGGCGGACAGCGAACTCTGGGGCCAACGTCCTGACTTTC
TRBD2 TRBJ2-7 TRBV4-3 - CASSQAQAAGVSGEQYF TGCGCCAGCAGCCAAGCCCAGGCAGCGGGAGTCTCGGGTGAGCAGTACTTC
TRBD1 TRBJ2-5 TRBV5-1 - CASSLAGTGSETQYF TGCGCCAGCAGCTTGGCCGGGACAGGGTCAGAGACCCAGTACTTC
- TRBJ1-1 TRBV15 - CATGLGQNTEAFF TGTGCCACCGGCCTTGGACAGAACACTGAAGCTTTCTTT
TRBD1 TRBJ2-2 TRBV5-1 - CASSRGQGAGELFF TGCGCCAGCAGCCGCGGACAGGGGGCCGGGGAGCTGTTTTTT
TRBD2 TRBJ2-7 TRBV15 - CATSREQGLAGAYEQYF TGTGCCACCAGCAGAGAACAGGGACTAGCGGGAGCCTACGAGCAGTACTTC
TRBD2 TRBJ2-6 TRBV5-1 - CASSLMRGVQGANVLTF TGCGCCAGCAGCTTGATGCGGGGGGTTCAGGGGGCCAACGTCCTGACTTTC
- TRBJ2-5 TRBV5-1 - CASSPGHPQETQYF TGCGCCAGCAGTCCGGGACACCCCCAAGAGACCCAGTACTTC
- TRBJ1-1 TRBV7-9 - CASSFRSEVTEAFF TGTGCCAGCAGCTTTAGGTCCGAGGTCACTGAAGCTTTCTTT
- TRBJ2-3 TRBV5-6 once CASRRDTTDTQYF TGTGCCAGCAGGAGGGACACCACAGATACGCAGTATTTT
- TRBJ2-2 TRBV19 - CASSIRQLGVRGELFF TGTGCCAGTAGTATAAGACAGTTAGGGGTACGCGGGGAGCTGTTTTTT
- TRBJ2-5 TRBV19 - CASASSGQETQYF TGTGCCAGTGCGTCATCAGGGCAAGAGACCCAGTACTTC
- TRBJ1-2 TRBV5-6 - CASSLPGEGSGYTF TGTGCCAGCAGCTTGCCAGGGGAGGGTAGTGGCTACACCTTC
TRBD1 TRBJ2-3 TRBV7-9 once CASSPGQVYSGRADTQYF TGTGCCAGCAGCCCGGGACAGGTCTATTCTGGCCGGGCAGATACGCAGTATTTT
TRBD1 TRBJ2-7 TRBV7-2 - CASSQPGGPSYEQYF TGTGCCAGCAGCCAACCAGGGGGCCCATCCTACGAGCAGTACTTC
TRBD1 TRBJ1-2 TRBV29-1 - CSVHPGQARRNYGYTF TGCAGCGTTCACCCGGGACAGGCCCGCCGTAACTATGGCTACACCTTC
- TRBJ2-7 TRBV5-1 - CASSLLDLLSYEQYF TGCGCCAGCAGCCTGTTAGACTTGCTCTCCTACGAGCAGTACTTC
TRBD2 TRBJ2-1 TRBV10-1 - CASSERTSGGRYNEQFF TGCGCCAGCAGTGAGAGGACTAGCGGGGGCCGATACAATGAGCAGTTCTTC
TRBD1 TRBJ2-7 TRBV6-1 - CASRLVTGIYEQYF TGTGCCAGCAGGTTGGTGACAGGGATCTACGAGCAGTACTTC
TRBD2 TRBJ2-7 TRBV5-4 - CASSTSGRYEQYF TGTGCCAGCAGTACTAGCGGGAGGTACGAGCAGTACTTC
TRBD2 TRBJ2-3 TRBV11-3 - CASSLDLREGTDTQYF TGTGCCAGCAGCTTAGATCTGCGGGAGGGGACAGATACGCAGTATTTT
- TRBJ2-2 TRBV5-1 - CASRRVMGGELFF TGCGCCAGCCGACGGGTCATGGGCGGGGAGCTGTTTTTT
TRBD1 TRBJ2-3 TRBV30 - CAWSAPLPPRTGDLDTQYF TGTGCCTGGAGTGCCCCTCTCCCCCCTCGGACAGGGGATCTAGATACGCAGTATTTT
- TRBJ1-1 TRBV9 once CASSVDGPRGTEAFF TGTGCCAGCAGCGTAGACGGCCCCCGGGGCACTGAAGCTTTCTTT
- TRBJ2-3 TRBV7-9 - CALSRGASTDTQYF TGTGCCCTCAGTCGAGGAGCTAGCACAGATACGCAGTATTTT
- TRBJ2-2 TRBV19 - CASSIAGYTGELFF TGTGCCAGTAGTATAGCAGGGTACACCGGGGAGCTGTTTTTT